The entry that follows covers one T cell receptor (beta chain) sequence. Its antigen is unknown. This sample is part of a study of T cell clusters in autoimmune cytopenias. Notes on the study in general: No cluster-lack signature appeared between secondary cytopenia and chronic lymphocytic leukemia patients, apparently due to lymphoma masking.

TRB rearrangements were amplified by touch-down multiplex PCR with mixed TRB-A/B primers. TCRdb re-called the multiplex PCR reads and shows each CDR3 protein once, DNA omitted. The ten top clones account for around 26%, within a sample of some 7,000 distinct CDR3 sequences. The germline V gene encodes CDR1 WNHNN and CDR2 SYGVQD (reference sequence). This CDR3 comprises 15 residues. Each sample's input was about 270 ng genomic DNA, 38,000 or so genome equivalents. Sequencing input: peripheral blood. V and J are TRBV10-1 and TRBJ2-1; TCRdb returns TRBD2, unconfirmable since there is no DNA. The TCR originated in a human donor with an autoimmune cytopenia or autoimmune hepatitis (not recorded which). The CDR3 loop reads CASSEAGGPYNEQFF.